Each of the 28 T cell receptor beta chains below was sequenced from the same sample in a study of blood T cells in healthy people across ages. The second PCR ran roughly 6 to 11 cycles with a sample-barcoded 5' primer and J-beta primers. TCRdb ran MiXCR on the 5' RACE reads and lists one entry per CDR3 protein. The table lists roughly 730,000 distinct CDR3 sequences, roughly 56% of them singletons. Specimen: blood. The receptors were sampled from a man in his forties in good health.

V is TRBV18 and J is TRBJ2-1; 12 bases match TRBD2. The V gene end was trimmed by 0 bases and the J gene end by 7 bases; junction bases not matched to a gene: 4. In germline, CDR1 is KGHSH, CDR2 LQKENI. This CDR3 is built from 16 residues. The CDR3 reads CASSPPVLAGGNEQFF. The CDR3 DNA follows: TGTGCCAGCTCACCACCGGTACTAGCGGGAGGTAATGAGCAGTTCTTC. Full variable domain (rest looked up from reference TRBV18 and TRBJ2-1): NAGVMQNPRHLVRRRGQEARLRCSPMKGHSHVYWYRQLPEEGLKFMVYLQKENIIDESGMPKERFSAEFPKEGPSILRIQQVVRGDSAAYFCASSPPVLAGGNEQFFGPGTRLTVL.

The chain employs TRBV28 and TRBJ1-2; D not resolved. The germline V gene has CDR1 MDHEN and CDR2 SYDVKM. Trimming stripped 7 bases from V and 8 bases from J, with 14 bases between. CDR3 length equals 12 residues. The CDR3 DNA reads as TGTGCCAGCAAAACCCGGGCCGAGGGCTACACCTTC. Translating gives CASKTRAEGYTF.

The chain uses TRBV27 and TRBJ2-7; 8 positions match TRBD1. The CDR3 covers 16 residues. CDR1 is MNHEY, CDR2 SMNVEV, per germline (reference sequence). The trim removed 7 bases at V and 2 bases at J, leaving 13 bases unmatched. The CDR3 DNA reads as TGTGCCAGCATACGCCTGGGACAGGAAGCAACCTACGAGCAGTACTTC. Its translation: CASIRLGQEATYEQYF.

The chain carries TRBV25-1 and TRBJ2-7; no definite D call. Germline loops: CDR1 MGHDK, CDR2 SYGVNS. V was cut by 4 bases and J by 12 bases, with 19 bases left in between. The CDR3 covers 13 residues. For the CDR3, the DNA is TGTGCCAGCAGTGGGAGTGCCATAGGGCGGACGTACTTC. Translated, it gives CASSGSAIGRTYF.

The rearrangement uses TRBV3-1 and TRBJ2-1; D gene ambiguous. V was cut by 4 bases and J by 6 bases, with 19 bases left in between. The CDR3 length is 16 residues. Germline CDR1 reads LGHDT; CDR2 reads YNNKEL (reference sequence). The CDR3 DNA sequence: TGTGCCAGCAGCCTCTCTCTCGGACGGAAAGGCAATGAGCAGTTCTTC. As protein: CASSLSLGRKGNEQFF.

The chain uses TRBV2 and TRBJ1-4, with a tentative D call TRBD1 (6 bases). With 11 bases removed from V and 7 bases from J, the gap between germline ends came to 20 bases. CDR1 and CDR2 (germline): SNHLY, FYNNEI. The CDR3 is 14 residues long. Here the CDR3 reads CAGGRNFGGEKLFF. The CDR3 region has the DNA TGTGCCGGGGGGCGCAACTTCGGGGGTGAAAAACTGTTTTTT.

This clonotype was recorded a few times. This sequence joins TRBV29-1 and TRBJ1-2; 7 positions agree with TRBD1. J lost 3 bases, V lost 6 bases, and 7 bases had no gene match. Germline CDR1 and CDR2: SQVTM and ANQGSEA. This CDR3 has 13 amino acids. The CDR3 spells CSVSGGWDYGYTF. The CDR3 nucleotides read TGCAGCGTCTCAGGGGGATGGGACTATGGCTACACCTTC.

This clonotype was picked up a small number of times. The chain uses TRBV20-1 and TRBJ1-6; the D is unclear. There are 13 residues in the CDR3. The V end was cut by 5 bases, the J end by 5 bases, with 10 bases between. Germline V gene sequence: CDR1 DFQATT, CDR2 SNEGSKA (reference sequence). CDR3 DNA: TGCAGTGCTCCGCTCACCCATAATTCACCCCTCCACTTT. It is translated as CSAPLTHNSPLHF.

V is TRBV5-1 and J is TRBJ2-3; TRBD2 matches at 7 bases. The CDR3 contains 14 residues. CDR1 and CDR2 (germline): SGHRS, YFSETQ. The V and J ends lost 0 bases and 9 bases, in that order; junction bases with no gene match: 7. The CDR3 nucleotides read TGCGCCAGCAGCTTGGAAGCGGGAATTGAGACGCAGTATTTT. This encodes CASSLEAGIETQYF.

Only a few counts were recorded for this clonotype. The CDR3 region is CASSLYGAANIQYF. The CDR3 coding sequence is TGTGCCAGCAGCTTATATGGGGCAGCGAACATTCAGTACTTC. The genes are TRBV7-2 and TRBJ2-4; D may be TRBD1 (5 bases). This CDR3 has 14 amino acids. CDR1 and CDR2 from the germline V gene are SGHTA and FQGNSA. V shed 2 bases and J shed 7 bases, with 12 bases lying between them.

This chain links TRBV7-2 with TRBJ2-1; the D is unclear. The V end lost 5 bases, the J end lost 6 bases, and 14 bases lay between the germline ends. Germline V gene lookup returns CDR1 SGHTA and CDR2 FQGNSA. This CDR3 is built from 14 residues. CDR3 residues: CASSPGLVINEQFF. The CDR3 DNA sequence: TGTGCCAGCAGCCCCGGGTTAGTAATCAATGAGCAGTTCTTC.

This clonotype was found a few times. The chain couples TRBV11-2 to TRBJ1-5; D is undetermined. Trimming took 0 bases from V and 7 from J, leaving 7 bases between them. CDR3 length: 13 amino acids. CDR1 SGHAT and CDR2 FQNNGV come from the germline V gene. CDR3 protein: CASSLDAGQPQHF. For the CDR3, the DNA is TGTGCCAGCAGCTTAGATGCGGGCCAGCCCCAGCATTTT.

The chain recombines TRBV2 with TRBJ2-3; 11 bases map to TRBD1. Germline V gene data show CDR1 as SNHLY and CDR2 as FYNNEI. V lost 6 bases, J lost 1 base, and 0 bases stayed unmatched. The CDR3 consists of 14 residues. The CDR3 spells CASRDRGRTDTQYF. The CDR3 coding sequence is TGTGCCAGCAGGGACAGGGGGCGCACAGATACGCAGTATTTT.

This chain links TRBV15 with TRBJ1-2; no firm D call. The ends were cut back, 0 bases at V and 4 bases at J, with 12 bases in the middle. CDR3 size: 15 residues. Germline values: CDR1 LNHNV, CDR2 YYDKDF (reference sequence). This CDR3 is CATSRDSTATYGYTF. The CDR3 DNA sequence: TGTGCCACCAGCAGAGATAGTACAGCAACCTATGGCTACACCTTC.

The chain is built from TRBV27 and TRBJ2-3; no clear D gene. The CDR3 is made up of 18 amino acids. Between the trimmed V and J ends, which lost 1 base and 0 bases, there was a span of 17 bases. The V gene's germline CDR1 is MNHEY and CDR2 SMNVEV (reference sequence). CDR3 region: CASSLFSPWAASTDTQYF. For the CDR3, the DNA is TGTGCCAGCAGTTTATTCTCTCCCTGGGCAGCCAGCACAGATACGCAGTATTTT.

The chain links TRBV20-1 to TRBJ2-7, with D perhaps assigned TRBD1 or TRBD2 (5 bases each). Trimming took off 3 bases at V and 4 bases at J, with 13 bases between the two ends. The CDR3 is 13 amino acids. Germline lookup yields CDR1 DFQATT and CDR2 SNEGSKA (reference sequence). CDR3 DNA sequence: TGCAGTGCTAGTTTAGGGACCGGATACGAGCAGTACTTC. Translation: CSASLGTGYEQYF.

V usage is TRBV6-4 and J usage is TRBJ2-5; 9 bases are shared with TRBD1. From germline, CDR1 is MRHNA and CDR2 SNTAGT. V shed 6 bases and J 5 bases; nucleotides not matched to a gene: 7. The length of the CDR3 is 14 residues. The CDR3 DNA follows: TGTGCCAGCAGGCCGGGACAGGGATGGGAGACCCAGTACTTC. Its translation: CASRPGQGWETQYF.

The table lists this clonotype with a few counts. The chain couples TRBV12-3 or TRBV12-4 to TRBJ2-5; 10 bases align to TRBD2. This CDR3 has 13 residues. V was pared by 5 bases and J by 11 bases, with 8 bases of the junction left unmatched. Written as DNA, the CDR3 is TGTGCCAGCAGTAGACTAGCGGGTGGGGAGCAGTACTTC. Amino acids: CASSRLAGGEQYF.

This chain links TRBV3-1 with TRBJ2-6; the D call may be TRBD1 or TRBD2 (5 bases each). The CDR3 loop spans 20 amino acids. In germline, CDR1 is LGHDT, CDR2 YNNKEL (reference sequence). Trimming took off 0 bases at V and 4 bases at J, with 22 bases between the two ends. CDR3 residues: CASSQDLIGYRGAGANVLTF. CDR3 nucleotide sequence: TGTGCCAGCAGCCAAGATTTGATAGGTTATAGGGGAGCGGGGGCCAACGTCCTGACTTTC. Using reference TRBV3-1 and TRBJ2-6 for the parts outside the CDR3, the full variable domain is DTAVSQTPKYLVTQMGNDKSIKCEQNLGHDTMYWYKQDSKKFLKIMFSYNNKELIINETVPNRFSPKSPDKAHLNLHINSLELGDSAVYFCASSQDLIGYRGAGANVLTFGAGSRLTVL.

The chain has TRBV5-6 and TRBJ2-1; perhaps TRBD1 as D (5 bases). The V gene's germline CDR1 is SGHDT and CDR2 YYEEEE. The CDR3 totals 13 residues. Trimming removed 0 bases at V and 8 bases at J, with 9 bases between. The CDR3 here is CASSLVSRDEQFF. CDR3 in DNA: TGTGCCAGCAGCTTGGTTAGCAGGGATGAGCAGTTCTTC. The complete variable domain, with remaining parts taken from reference TRBV5-6 and TRBJ2-1, reads DAGVTQSPTHLIKTRGQQVTLRCSPKSGHDTVSWYQQALGQGPQFIFQYYEEEERQRGNFPDRFSGHQFPNYSSELNVNALLLGDSALYLCASSLVSRDEQFFGPGTRLTVL.

The chain recombines TRBV29-1 with TRBJ1-4; the match to TRBD1 covers 7 bases. The V gene end was trimmed by 5 bases and the J gene end by 3 bases; junction bases not matched to a gene: 18. The CDR3 runs to 18 residues. In germline, CDR1 is SQVTM, CDR2 ANQGSEA. CDR3 sequence reads: CSVKTGTASFAANEKLFF. The CDR3 DNA is TGCAGCGTTAAGACGGGGACAGCTAGCTTTGCAGCTAATGAAAAACTGTTTTTT.

Here the CDR3 reads CASSETSGMETQYF. CDR3 coding DNA: TGTGCCAGCAGTGAGACTAGCGGGATGGAGACCCAGTACTTC. The chain joins TRBV6-4 to TRBJ2-5, with 11 bases matching TRBD2. The CDR3 totals 14 residues. In germline, CDR1 is MRHNA, CDR2 SNTAGT. V shed 3 bases, J shed 5 bases, and the junction held 2 bases outside the gene matches.

This clonotype has only a few counts. The chain recombines TRBV12-3 or TRBV12-4 with TRBJ2-5, with D perhaps matching TRBD1 (5 bases). The ends were cut back, 6 bases at V and 4 bases at J, with 12 bases in the middle. This CDR3 is 13 amino acids long. Here the CDR3 DNA reads TGTGCCAGCAGCGCAGGGTCCGTAGAGACCCAGTACTTC. This translates into CASSAGSVETQYF.

In its sample, this clonotype was seen a few times. The chain is built from TRBV4-3 and TRBJ2-5, with 7 nucleotides matching TRBD1. The CDR3 is 16 residues long. With V trimmed by 0 bases and J by 4 bases, 8 bases remained unmatched. Germline V gene sequence: CDR1 LGHNA, CDR2 YSLEER. This CDR3 reads CASSQDMAGGRETQYF. Written as DNA, the CDR3 is TGCGCCAGCAGCCAAGATATGGCAGGGGGTCGAGAGACCCAGTACTTC.

The genes are TRBV4-1 and TRBJ2-1; D gene ambiguous. This CDR3 has 15 amino acids. The V gene lost 0 bases and the J gene lost 13 bases, with 19 bases spanning the gap. Germline-derived CDR1 and CDR2 are MGHRA and YSYEKL. The chain's CDR3 is CASSQESVVQETQFF. CDR3 bases: TGCGCCAGCAGCCAAGAGTCAGTAGTACAAGAGACCCAGTTCTTC.

The rearrangement links TRBV2 to TRBJ2-1, with TRBD2 identical over 8 bases. Per the germline V gene, CDR1 is SNHLY and CDR2 is FYNNEI. The V and J ends lost 8 bases and 4 bases, in that order; junction bases with no gene match: 7. The CDR3 length is 14 residues. The CDR3 bases are TGTGCCAGCTGGGGACTAGTGGGATACAATGAGCAGTTCTTC. Its translation is CASWGLVGYNEQFF.

The rearrangement joins TRBV3-1 to TRBJ2-3; no firm D call. The CDR3 has 12 amino acids. Germline CDR1 is LGHDT and CDR2 is YNNKEL (reference sequence). V dropped 0 bases and J dropped 11 bases, with 9 bases sitting between them. CDR3 in amino acids: CASSQDLDWQYF. The CDR3 bases are TGTGCCAGCAGCCAAGACTTAGACTGGCAGTATTTT.

The chain combines TRBV7-9 with TRBJ2-3; TRBD2 agrees at 7 bases. This CDR3 spans 15 amino acids. The germline gives CDR1 SEHNR, CDR2 FQNEAQ (reference sequence). V lost 1 base to trimming and J lost 3 bases; unmatched junction nucleotides: 4. The CDR3 DNA is TGTGCCAGCAGCTTAGTGGGGACTATGACAGATACGCAGTATTTT. This encodes CASSLVGTMTDTQYF.